One and the same sample provided the 4 T cell receptor beta chains below, sequenced in a study of cytomegalovirus exposure and HLA in healthy donors. PCR was performed using 60 Vbeta and 13 Jbeta primers. Here immunoSEQ multiplex PCR was the method, and the copy in TCRdb shows in-frame clones only, minus some. The sample shows around 140,000 clones, around four fifths of them seen only once. Sequencing was performed on PBMCs. Source of these receptors: a female donor in good health and CMV-seronegative.

This clone was seen more than once but under ten times. The CDR3 spells CASSFSRDGYEQYF. CDR3 nucleotide sequence: TGTGCCAGCAGCTTCTCGCGGGACGGTTACGAGCAGTACTTC. This rearrangement joins TRBV7-9 to TRBJ2-7, with D possibly being TRBD2 (6 bases). The CDR3 is 14 amino acids. The germline V gene encodes CDR1 SEHNR and CDR2 FQNEAQ (reference sequence). V was shortened by 3 bases and J by 4 bases, with 13 bases between the two germline ends.

The chain links TRBV28 to TRBJ2-2; the D gene is possibly TRBD2 (5 bases). Trimming stripped 4 bases from V and 6 bases from J, with 18 bases between. Germline CDR1 is MDHEN and CDR2 is SYDVKM. CDR3 length: 16 residues. CDR3 coding DNA: TGTGCCAGCAGTTCCTATCCTAGCAGTAACCCCGGGGAGCTGTTTTTT. The encoded protein is CASSSYPSSNPGELFF.

The table lists this clone with a few counts. This CDR3 is also generated by other DNA sequences in the sample. The rearrangement uses TRBV19 and TRBJ1-1; 7 bases are shared with TRBD1. This CDR3 has 14 residues. Trimming took 2 bases from V and 0 from J; bases not matched to a gene: 0. The V gene's germline CDR1 is LNHDA and CDR2 SQIVND (reference sequence). The CDR3, as DNA: TGTGCCAGTAGTATACAGGGGGTGAACACTGAAGCTTTCTTT. This encodes CASSIQGVNTEAFF.

The chain's CDR3 is CASSLGLAGREQFF. The CDR3 DNA follows: TGTGCCAGCAGTTTGGGACTAGCGGGGCGGGAGCAGTTCTTC. J is TRBJ2-1 and V is TRBV28; 13 nucleotides agree with TRBD2. Germline CDR1 MDHEN, CDR2 SYDVKM. The V gene end was trimmed by 3 bases and the J gene end by 10 bases; junction bases not matched to a gene: 3. The CDR3 covers 14 residues.